A single sample is the source of the 21 T cell receptor beta chains below, sequenced in a study of T cells in Graves' hyperthyroidism and ophthalmopathy (dated by TCRdb to about 2019). The library was generated by multiplex PCR. These reads were obtained on an Illumina HiSeq 2000. The TCR beta CDR3 regions were amplified from the RNA transcripts. A first-round RT-PCR of the TCR CDR3 used the HTBI primer set with the Qiagen OneStep RT-PCR kit. The public reads were reanalyzed by TCRdb: fastp trimming at Q25, MiXCR alignment, in-frame beta chains only. Rows matching on CDR3 protein sequence are summarized as one entry with the most common DNA and genes. Here the sample has a few hundred thousand distinct CDR3 sequences; 46% occur a single time. Roughly 8.2% of the sample belongs to the ten largest clones. Material for sequencing was peripheral blood or thyroid tissue (not recorded which). These receptors were obtained from a woman aged 18-35 years with Graves' hyperthyroidism. Donor details come from another sample of the same person, matched by shared clones.

This clonotype was counted between two and nine times. The V gene is TRBV6-5, the J gene TRBJ1-5; 7 bases line up with TRBD1. With V trimmed by 4 bases and J by 6 bases, 3 bases remained unmatched. The CDR3 is 13 residues long. The V gene's germline CDR1 is MNHEY and CDR2 SVGAGI. This chain's CDR3 is CASSLRDSQPQHF. DNA of the CDR3: TGTGCCAGCAGTTTAAGGGACAGTCAGCCCCAGCATTTT.

As for this clonotype: This may stem from a read error, because a much larger clone lies one nucleotide away. J is TRBJ1-4 and V is TRBV2; TRBD1 is a possible D gene (5 bases). The CDR3 loop spans 14 amino acids. CDR1 SNHLY and CDR2 FYNNEI come from the germline V gene. The CDR3 spells CASNEDSPNEKLFF. The DNA for the CDR3 is TGTGCCAGCAATGAAGACAGCCCTAATGAAAAACTGTTTTTT.

In the case of this clonotype: A much larger clone sits a single nucleotide away, making a read error possible. The chain employs TRBV10-3 and TRBJ1-5; 7 bases are shared with TRBD1. The CDR3 length is 15 residues. The ends lost 3 bases at V and 3 bases at J; junction bases unmatched: 5. Germline V lookup: CDR1 ENHRY, CDR2 SYGVKD. CDR3 protein: CAISDQTGPNQPQHF. The CDR3 DNA reads as TGTGCCATCAGTGACCAGACAGGGCCCAATCAGCCCCAGCATTTT.

This chain links TRBV20-1 with TRBJ1-5, with D unclear. V shed 4 bases and J shed 4 bases, with 11 bases lying between them. The V gene's germline CDR1 is DFQATT and CDR2 SNEGSKA (reference sequence). CDR3 size: 13 residues. CDR3 in amino acids: CSATAQVNQPQHF. The CDR3 region has the DNA TGCAGTGCTACGGCCCAGGTGAATCAGCCCCAGCATTTT.

A note on this clonotype: The final CDR3 position lacks the conserved phenylalanine or tryptophan, pointing to a likely read error. This sequence joins TRBV20-1 and TRBJ1-2; D gene uncertain. Trimming shortened V by 2 bases and J by 3 bases, and 7 bases separated the two germline ends. Germline V gene data show CDR1 as DFQATT and CDR2 as SNEGSKA (reference sequence). This CDR3 is 12 amino acids long. This chain's CDR3 is CSARSVDYGYTV. The DNA for the CDR3 is TGCAGTGCTAGATCTGTGGACTATGGCTACACCGTC.

There are a few counts of this clonotype. The CDR3 spells CASSTRDRGYGYTF. CDR3 coding DNA: TGTGCCAGCAGCACCAGGGACAGGGGGTATGGCTACACCTTC. The chain combines TRBV7-2 with TRBJ1-2; 11 bases map to TRBD1. The V gene's germline CDR1 is SGHTA and CDR2 FQGNSA. The CDR3 loop spans 14 amino acids. With V trimmed by 5 bases and J by 5 bases, 4 bases remained unmatched.

This clonotype occurred many times. CDR3 sequence reads: CATSAGYSNQPQHF. The CDR3 nucleotides are TGTGCCACCAGTGCAGGTTATAGCAATCAGCCCCAGCATTTT. V usage is TRBV24-1 and J usage is TRBJ1-5, with D hard to call. This CDR3 comprises 14 residues. Germline CDR1 is KGHDR and CDR2 is SFDVKD. Trimming stripped 5 bases from V and 0 bases from J, with 7 bases between.

A note on this clonotype: A much larger clone lies a single base off, so this may be a read error. It is likely a read error, because the conserved phenylalanine at the end of the CDR3 is missing. The chain links TRBV6-1 to TRBJ2-5, with TRBD2 identical over 14 bases. V was clipped by 11 bases and J by 5 bases; unmatched bases: 10. The CDR3 runs to 15 residues. CDR1 and CDR2 (germline): MNHNS, SASEGT. CDR3 DNA sequence: TGTGCCGCCTCCATGGGACTAGCGGGAGAGGAGACCCAGTACTAC. Its translation is CAASMGLAGEETQYY.

The chain has TRBV2 and TRBJ1-4; D gene uncertain. The V end was cut by 8 bases, the J end by 5 bases, with 12 bases between. Per the germline V gene, CDR1 is SNHLY and CDR2 is FYNNEI. The length of the CDR3 is 13 residues. For the CDR3, the DNA is TGTGCCAGCGCGGACGGGGAAAATGAAAAACTGTTTTTT. It codes for CASADGENEKLFF.

DNA of the CDR3: TGCAGTGCTAGGCCGGGACTAGCGGAAACCGCCCTTTTCAACACCGGGGAGCTGTTTTTT. Translation gives CSARPGLAETALFNTGELFF. This chain connects TRBV20-1 to TRBJ2-2; 11 positions match TRBD2. The V segment lost 3 bases and the J segment 2 bases; nucleotides outside the gene matches: 17. The CDR3 has 20 residues. Germline loops: CDR1 DFQATT, CDR2 SNEGSKA (reference sequence).

This clonotype has a count of ten or more. The gene calls are TRBV2 and TRBJ1-2, with TRBD1 matching over 7 bases. Unmatched junction bases numbered 3, after V lost 6 bases and J lost 8 bases. Germline V gene sequence: CDR1 SNHLY, CDR2 FYNNEI. The CDR3 runs to 11 residues. The CDR3 nucleotides read TGTGCCAGCAGGAGGGGGCCCGGCTACACCTTC. This encodes CASRRGPGYTF.

This clonotype was observed many times. The chain combines TRBV20-1 with TRBJ2-5, with TRBD2 identical over 7 bases. CDR1 DFQATT and CDR2 SNEGSKA come from the germline V gene (reference sequence). The CDR3 is 14 amino acids. With 1 base clipped from V and 2 bases from J, the junction kept 4 bases outside the gene matches. CDR3 in amino acids: CSARGTGGQETQYF. In DNA, the CDR3 is TGCAGTGCTAGAGGGACGGGAGGACAAGAGACCCAGTACTTC.

The chain uses TRBV27 and TRBJ1-3; D remains unclear. This CDR3 spans 15 amino acids. Germline loops: CDR1 MNHEY, CDR2 SMNVEV (reference sequence). V lost 6 bases to trimming and J lost 0 bases, with 12 bases between them. The DNA of the CDR3 is TGTGCCAGCAGGAAGGACGGCTTCTCTGGAAACACCATATATTTT. It yields the protein CASRKDGFSGNTIYF.

This clonotype was counted many times. The rearrangement joins TRBV2 to TRBJ2-7; D gene ambiguous. This CDR3 has 11 residues. The V gene's germline CDR1 is SNHLY and CDR2 FYNNEI. V was trimmed by 6 bases and J by 6 bases, leaving 9 bases between them. The CDR3 sequence is CASSLLAEQYF. The CDR3 DNA follows: TGTGCCAGCAGCTTATTAGCCGAGCAGTACTTC. Complete variable domain (other parts from reference TRBV2 and TRBJ2-7): EPEVTQTPSHQVTQMGQEVILRCVPISNHLYFYWYRQILGQKVEFLVSFYNNEISEKSEIFDDQFSVERPDGSNFTLKIRSTKLEDSAMYFCASSLLAEQYFGPGTRLTVT.

The sample holds many counts of this clonotype. The genes are TRBV2 and TRBJ1-2, with D hard to call. The V end lost 6 bases, the J end lost 8 bases, and 16 bases lay between the germline ends. CDR1 is SNHLY and CDR2 is FYNNEI in the germline V gene. This CDR3 has 13 amino acids. In nucleotides, the CDR3 is TGTGCCAGCAGACAAAGGGTCTCTCAGGGCTACACCTTC. Protein: CASRQRVSQGYTF.

As for this clonotype: A much larger clone sits a single nucleotide away, making a read error possible. V is TRBV7-9 and J is TRBJ2-7; D is undetermined. CDR3 size: 11 residues. V was trimmed by 4 bases and J by 4 bases, leaving 5 bases between them. Germline V gene lookup returns CDR1 SEHNR and CDR2 FQNEAQ (reference sequence). The CDR3 protein is CASSSEYEQYF. Here the CDR3 DNA reads TGTGCCAGCAGCTCCGAATACGAGCAGTACTTC.

CDR3 sequence: CASSQRQGPSQYF. The DNA for the CDR3 is TGTGCCAGCAGTCAAAGACAGGGCCCCTCGCAGTACTTC. V and J are TRBV7-6 and TRBJ2-7; 7 bases match TRBD1. Trimming cost V 6 bases and J 9 bases; bases outside gene matches: 11. The CDR3 contains 13 residues. Germline lookup yields CDR1 SGHVS and CDR2 FNYEAQ. Complete variable domain (other parts from reference TRBV7-6 and TRBJ2-7): GAGVSQSPRYKVTKRGQDVALRCDPISGHVSLYWYRQALGQGPEFLTYFNYEAQQDKSGLPNDRFSAERPEGSISTLTIQRTEQRDSAMYRCASSQRQGPSQYFGPGTRLTVT.

This chain uses TRBV29-1 with TRBJ2-7; TRBD2 agrees at 8 bases. CDR1 and CDR2 from the germline V gene are SQVTM and ANQGSEA. Losses at the gene ends were 6 bases for V and 1 base for J; bases not matched to a gene: 8. The CDR3 runs 14 residues. CDR3 bases: TGCAGCGTAACTAGCGGCTATTTATCCTACGAGCAGTACTTC. It encodes CSVTSGYLSYEQYF.

In this sample, this clonotype turned up a few times. The chain recombines TRBV4-1 with TRBJ2-7, with TRBD2 matching 8 bases. CDR3 size: 16 residues. Looked up from germline, CDR1 is MGHRA and CDR2 is YSYEKL. The trim removed 3 bases at V and 1 base at J, leaving 8 bases unmatched. CDR3 amino acids: CASSHPSGRGSYEQYF. CDR3 in DNA: TGCGCCAGCAGCCACCCCAGCGGGAGAGGTTCCTACGAGCAGTACTTC.

This clonotype has a handful of counts. The V gene is TRBV25-1, the J gene TRBJ1-2, with 10 bases that match TRBD1. CDR3 length: 15 amino acids. J lost 0 bases, V lost 7 bases, and 5 bases had no gene match. The germline V gene has CDR1 MGHDK and CDR2 SYGVNS. The CDR3, as DNA: TGTGCCAGCAAGAGGACAGGGGGTTCTAACTATGGCTACACCTTC. It specifies CASKRTGGSNYGYTF.

In the case of this clonotype: This likely comes from a read error, as the CDR3 has no conserved phenylalanine or tryptophan at its end. Here the CDR3 DNA reads TGTGCCACCAGTGCCCGGGAACAGGGGCGCTCGGACTATGGCTACACCCTC. Residues: CATSAREQGRSDYGYTL. This chain uses TRBV24-1 with TRBJ1-2, with TRBD1 matching 7 bases. CDR3 size: 17 residues. Trimming took 5 bases from V and 3 from J; bases not matched to a gene: 14. The germline V gene has CDR1 KGHDR and CDR2 SFDVKD.